These 4 T cell receptor beta chains came from one sample sequenced in a study of blood T cell repertoires in COVID-19. The table came from immunoSEQ multiplex PCR; TCRdb's copy has only in-frame clones and leaves some out. Of some 400,000 clones in the sample, 75% to 90% were seen once. The sample taken for sequencing was PBMCs or T cells enriched from blood (not recorded which). These receptors were taken from a man under 40 who had recovered from COVID-19.

This chain links TRBV14 with TRBJ1-6; TRBD1 matches at 8 bases. CDR1 and CDR2 from the germline V gene are SGHDN and FVKESK. This CDR3 has 16 residues. V lost 1 base, J lost 9 bases, and 8 bases stayed unmatched. CDR3 nucleotide sequence: TGTGCCAGCAGCCAAGCCCCCAGACAGGGGAGTTCACCCCTCCACTTT. Translated, it gives CASSQAPRQGSSPLHF.

The V gene is TRBV28, the J gene TRBJ1-1; 10 positions agree with TRBD1. V shed 3 bases, J shed 4 bases, and the junction held 8 bases outside the gene matches. This CDR3 has 16 residues. Germline lookup yields CDR1 MDHEN and CDR2 SYDVKM. For the CDR3, the DNA is TGTGCCAGCAGTTTCCCCGGGACAGGGGTGGTCACTGAAGCTTTCTTT. This codes for CASSFPGTGVVTEAFF.

The chain recombines TRBV24-1 with TRBJ2-5; TRBD1 might be the D (6 bases). The ends were cut back, 6 bases at V and 3 bases at J, with 10 bases in the middle. CDR1 is KGHDR, CDR2 SFDVKD, per germline. The CDR3 loop spans 13 amino acids. This chain's CDR3 is CATSWQGKETQYF. In nucleotides, the CDR3 is TGTGCCACCAGTTGGCAGGGGAAAGAGACCCAGTACTTC.

V is TRBV4-1 and J is TRBJ2-7, with 8 bases that match TRBD2. Germline values: CDR1 MGHRA, CDR2 YSYEKL. V shed 3 bases and J 1 base; nucleotides not matched to a gene: 14. There are 18 residues in the CDR3. Written as DNA, the CDR3 is TGCGCCAGCAGCCACCTCTATTCCTCAAGCGGGAGATCCTACGAGCAGTACTTC. Translated, it gives CASSHLYSSSGRSYEQYF.